This record covers a single TCR beta chain. In the original analysis: Estimates of nucleated cell counts were drawn from the amplification of reference gene primers. The repertoire was sequenced with immunoSEQ multiplex PCR; TCRdb's copy has only in-frame clones and lacks some. Clone size and V and J calls were adopted from that table, with D and trimming inferred from the DNA. The data contain 300,000 to 400,000 clones, roughly 86% of them seen just once; the ten biggest clones take up 9.9%. The sample originates from a study of blood T cell repertoires in COVID-19. Study-level background: COVID-19 samples from acute and convalescent phases originated in the United States, Italy and Spain. The cDNA or gDNA used as material had been derived from T cells, B-cell-depleted T cells, or PBMCs.

Seattle-derived patients entered the study during active infection and were followed longitudinally. The V gene's germline CDR1 is LGHDT and CDR2 YNNKEL (reference sequence). V shed 2 bases and J shed 1 base, with 8 bases lying between them. The length of the CDR3 is 14 residues. This chain links TRBV3-1 (or the pseudogene TRBV3-2) with TRBJ1-1; D call uncertain. Sequencing was carried out using peripheral blood. This clonotype was obtained from a man in his thirties or forties with COVID-19, enrolled during active disease. DNA of the CDR3: TGTGCCAGCAGCCAAACAGATCAGAACACTGAAGCTTTCTTT. Translating gives CASSQTDQNTEAFF.